Listed here are 9 T cell receptor beta chains from one sample, sequenced in a study of CD8 T cells in Susac syndrome. cDNA came from roughly 0.5 to 1 ug RNA primed by random hexamers. Via MiXCR, TCRdb re-called the immunoSEQ multiplex PCR reads, giving one row per CDR3 protein. The sample has 160,000 or so distinct CDR3 sequences, nearly 97% seen once. Sequencing was performed on CD8+ T cells from PBMCs. The receptors were gathered from a human donor with multiple sclerosis.

This clonotype was recorded only once. The chain recombines TRBV12-3 or TRBV12-4 with TRBJ2-5; 10 bases map to TRBD2. V lost 1 base to trimming and J lost 5 bases; unmatched junction nucleotides: 4. The CDR3 loop spans 15 amino acids. CDR3 DNA: TGTGCCAGCAGTTTAGTCTCTAGCGGGGGTGAGACCCAGTACTTC. Its protein product is CASSLVSSGGETQYF.

Only one count was recorded for this clonotype. J is TRBJ2-1 and V is TRBV12-3 or TRBV12-4; D remains unclear. Deletions cut 0 bases from V and 9 bases from J, with 9 bases between. The CDR3 is 13 amino acids. This CDR3 is CASSLAGVGEQFF. CDR3 coding DNA: TGTGCCAGCAGTTTAGCGGGTGTCGGTGAGCAGTTCTTC.

In this sample, this clonotype turned up once. The V gene is TRBV7-9, the J gene TRBJ2-6; the D is unclear. From germline, CDR1 is SEHNR and CDR2 FQNEAQ (reference sequence). Trimming removed 5 bases at V and 3 bases at J, with 11 bases between. The CDR3 has 15 residues. As DNA, the CDR3 is TGTGCCAGCAGCCCCGGACCCATTGGGGCCAACGTCCTGACTTTC. It is translated as CASSPGPIGANVLTF.

The genes are TRBV3-1 and TRBJ2-3, with D possibly being TRBD2 (6 bases). Trimming stripped 7 bases from V and 6 bases from J, with 20 bases between. The germline V gene has CDR1 LGHDT and CDR2 YNNKEL (reference sequence). CDR3 size: 15 residues. CDR3 nucleotide sequence: TGTGCCAGCAACCCTTTTCCTGGGGGGTCCGATACGCAGTATTTT. Translating it yields CASNPFPGGSDTQYF.

Written as DNA, the CDR3 is TGTGCAAGTCGCTCCAAGGGCAAATGCGAGCAGTACGTC. Translated, it gives CASRSKGKCEQYV. V usage is TRBV12-2 and J usage is TRBJ2-7; the tabulated D call, TRBD2, remains unverified against the DNA. TRBV12-2 is a known pseudogene. The length of the CDR3 is 13 residues.

CDR3 sequence: CSVPFNYGYTF. CDR3 DNA: TGCAGCGTTCCGTTTAACTATGGCTACACCTTC. The chain joins TRBV29-1 to TRBJ1-2; D not certain. V gave up 5 bases and J gave up 1 base, with 5 bases separating them. Germline V lookup: CDR1 SQVTM, CDR2 ANQGSEA. CDR3 length equals 11 residues. Based on the CDR3 plus reference TRBV29-1 and TRBJ1-2, the full variable domain is SAVISQKPSRDICQRGTSLTIQCQVDSQVTMMFWYRQQPGQSLTLIATANQGSEATYESGFVIDKFPISRPNLTFSTLTVSNMSPEDSSIYLCSVPFNYGYTFGSGTRLTVV.

The chain joins TRBV30 to TRBJ1-6, with TRBD1 matching over 8 bases. V was pared by 2 bases and J by 9 bases, with 6 bases of the junction left unmatched. This CDR3 comprises 14 residues. CDR1 GTSNPN and CDR2 SVGIG come from the germline V gene (reference sequence). The DNA of the CDR3 is TGTGCCTGGAGTCCCGGACAGGGAGTTTCACCCCTCCACTTT. It translates to CAWSPGQGVSPLHF.

This clonotype has just one count. The J gene is TRBJ1-2, the V gene TRBV20-1; 7 bases align to TRBD1. This CDR3 is built from 13 residues. Germline lookup yields CDR1 DFQATT and CDR2 SNEGSKA (reference sequence). With V trimmed by 0 bases and J by 8 bases, 6 bases remained unmatched. In DNA, the CDR3 is TGCAGTGCTAGAGACAGGGACAGCGTAGGCTACACCTTC. Residues: CSARDRDSVGYTF.

This sequence joins TRBV15 and TRBJ1-2; 9 bases map to TRBD1. J lost 6 bases, V lost 5 bases, and 13 bases had no gene match. The germline V gene has CDR1 LNHNV and CDR2 YYDKDF (reference sequence). The CDR3 has 16 residues. The CDR3 coding sequence is TGTGCCACCAGCCCCTCTGCGGGGACAGGGTTAGATGGCTACACCTTC. Translation gives CATSPSAGTGLDGYTF.